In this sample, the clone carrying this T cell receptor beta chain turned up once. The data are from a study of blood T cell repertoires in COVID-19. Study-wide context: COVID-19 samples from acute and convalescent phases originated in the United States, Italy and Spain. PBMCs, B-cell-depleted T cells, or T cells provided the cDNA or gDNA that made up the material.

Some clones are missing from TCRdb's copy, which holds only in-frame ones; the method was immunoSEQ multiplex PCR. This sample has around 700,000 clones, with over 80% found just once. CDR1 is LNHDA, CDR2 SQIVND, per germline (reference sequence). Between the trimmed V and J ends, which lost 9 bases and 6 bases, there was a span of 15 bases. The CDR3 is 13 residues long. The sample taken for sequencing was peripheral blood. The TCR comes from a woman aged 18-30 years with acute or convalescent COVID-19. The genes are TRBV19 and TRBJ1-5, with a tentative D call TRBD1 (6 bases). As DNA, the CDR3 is TGTGCCAGCCGCGACGGGGGGCGTCAGCCCCAGCATTTT. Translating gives CASRDGGRQPQHF.